Each of the 24 T cell receptor beta chains below was sequenced from the same sample in a study of vaccination and CD4 T cells after COVID-19. Documented treatment: roughly ten-day PBMC culture with coronavirus spike peptide pools or control peptides (ViraFEST assay). The Oncomine TCR Beta short-read assay sequenced DNA from cultured CD4+ T cells. MiXCR, run by TCRdb on the PCR reads, gives a single entry per CDR3 protein. The table shows around 19,000 distinct CDR3 sequences, with around 55% occurring only once. No cognate antigen is known for these TCRs. Source material: CD4+ T cells from blood, cultured in vitro. These receptors were obtained from a human donor who had recovered from COVID-19.

This clonotype has only a few counts. V gene TRBV20-1 combines with J gene TRBJ2-7; 10 bases map to TRBD2. The V gene end was trimmed by 1 base and the J gene end by 5 bases; junction bases not matched to a gene: 5. The CDR3 length is 14 residues. CDR1 DFQATT and CDR2 SNEGSKA come from the germline V gene (reference sequence). CDR3 region: CSARVRTSGNEQYF. The CDR3 DNA follows: TGCAGTGCTAGAGTCCGGACTAGCGGAAACGAGCAGTACTTC.

The rearrangement joins TRBV28 to TRBJ1-2; the match to TRBD1 covers 7 bases. This CDR3 region has 13 residues. Trimming at V came to 7 bases and at J to 4 bases, leaving 6 bases not matched to a gene. The V gene's germline CDR1 is MDHEN and CDR2 SYDVKM. The CDR3 DNA reads as TGTGCCAGCACCTCGACAGGGATCTATGGCTACACCTTC. Translating it yields CASTSTGIYGYTF.

The chain links TRBV7-9 to TRBJ2-4; 10 bases align to TRBD2. Germline CDR1 reads SEHNR; CDR2 reads FQNEAQ (reference sequence). Trimming at V came to 5 bases and at J to 15 bases, leaving 10 bases not matched to a gene. The CDR3 has 13 amino acids. CDR3 loop: CASSQIASGRLYF. The DNA for the CDR3 is TGTGCCAGCAGCCAAATCGCTAGCGGGAGATTGTACTTC.

The V call is TRBV11-3, the J call TRBJ1-6, with a possible D match to TRBD1 (6 bases). CDR1 SGHNT and CDR2 YENEEA come from the germline V gene. Trimming took off 6 bases at V and 0 bases at J, with 15 bases between the two ends. CDR3 length: 17 amino acids. The DNA of the CDR3 is TGTGCCAGCAGTCCCGCGACGGACAGCTCCTATAATTCACCCCTCCACTTT. This encodes CASSPATDSSYNSPLHF.

This sequence joins TRBV12-3 or TRBV12-4 and TRBJ2-5; 9 nucleotides line up with TRBD2. CDR3 length: 15 residues. V lost 0 bases, J lost 2 bases, and 1 base stayed unmatched. The CDR3 sequence is CASSLALAGQETQYF. In nucleotides, the CDR3 is TGTGCCAGCAGTTTAGCGCTAGCGGGGCAAGAGACCCAGTACTTC.

V is TRBV6-1 and J is TRBJ2-6, with 9 positions matching TRBD1. J gave up 3 bases and V 4 bases, and 4 bases lay outside the gene matches. CDR3 length: 16 residues. Germline values: CDR1 MNHNS, CDR2 SASEGT. The DNA for the CDR3 is TGTGCCAGCAGTGCTACAGGGGGCGGTGGGGCCAACGTCCTGACTTTC. As protein: CASSATGGGGANVLTF.

The chain employs TRBV19 and TRBJ1-2, with D maybe TRBD1 (5 bases). The CDR3 sequence is 16 residues long. In germline, CDR1 is LNHDA, CDR2 SQIVND (reference sequence). Between the trimmed V and J ends, which lost 2 bases and 4 bases, there was a span of 17 bases. This CDR3 is CASSIYASGGSYGYTF. The CDR3 DNA reads as TGTGCCAGTAGTATATATGCGTCGGGGGGAAGCTATGGCTACACCTTC. Supplemented by reference TRBV19 and TRBJ1-2, the full variable domain reads DGGITQSPKYLFRKEGQNVTLSCEQNLNHDAMYWYRQDPGQGLRLIYYSQIVNDFQKGDIAEGYSVSREKKESFPLTVTSAQKNPTAFYLCASSIYASGGSYGYTFGSGTRLTVV.

This clonotype was counted only a few times. The chain is built from TRBV10-1 and TRBJ2-2, with 9 bases identical to TRBD1. The length of the CDR3 is 14 residues. V trimming: 3 bases; J trimming: 6 bases; junction bases outside the gene matches: 2. Germline V gene data show CDR1 as WNHNN and CDR2 as SYGVQD (reference sequence). The CDR3 region has the DNA TGCGCCAGCAGTGAACAGGGGGCGTCCGGGGAGCTGTTTTTT. This codes for CASSEQGASGELFF.

The chain has TRBV4-3 and TRBJ1-6, with D uncertain. From germline, CDR1 is LGHNA and CDR2 YSLEER. The V end was cut by 4 bases, the J end by 7 bases, with 14 bases between. This CDR3 region has 15 residues. CDR3 amino acids: CASSLEVTLNSPLHF. For the CDR3, the DNA is TGCGCCAGCAGCCTCGAAGTAACTTTAAATTCACCCCTCCACTTT.

The J gene is TRBJ2-7, the V gene TRBV12-3 or TRBV12-4; TRBD2 agrees at 8 bases. This CDR3 spans 15 amino acids. V lost 6 bases, J lost 4 bases, and 11 bases stayed unmatched. This CDR3 reads CASSQQGGGRYEQYF. The CDR3 DNA is TGTGCCAGCAGCCAACAGGGCGGGGGGAGATACGAGCAGTACTTC.

This clonotype was counted a few times. The rearrangement links TRBV20-1 to TRBJ2-1; D assignment may be TRBD1 or TRBD2 (5 bases each). The CDR3 length is 14 residues. V was shortened by 2 bases and J by 3 bases, with 11 bases between the two germline ends. The germline gives CDR1 DFQATT, CDR2 SNEGSKA (reference sequence). In DNA, the CDR3 is TGCAGTGCTAGAATATGGGGGAACTACAATGAGCAGTTCTTC. This encodes CSARIWGNYNEQFF.

The J gene is TRBJ2-2, the V gene TRBV2; 12 bases map to TRBD2. Germline CDR1 is SNHLY and CDR2 is FYNNEI. V was pared by 8 bases and J by 6 bases, with 4 bases of the junction left unmatched. This CDR3 is 14 amino acids long. CDR3 sequence (DNA): TGTGCCAGCGGACTAGCGGGATACGCCGGGGAGCTGTTTTTT. Protein product: CASGLAGYAGELFF. Full variable domain (outside the CDR3, taken from reference TRBV2 and TRBJ2-2): EPEVTQTPSHQVTQMGQEVILRCVPISNHLYFYWYRQILGQKVEFLVSFYNNEISEKSEIFDDQFSVERPDGSNFTLKIRSTKLEDSAMYFCASGLAGYAGELFFGEGSRLTVL.

The chain employs TRBV20-1 and TRBJ2-3; D may be TRBD2 (7 bases). Trimming shortened V by 6 bases and J by 0 bases, and 10 bases separated the two germline ends. The CDR3 spans 13 residues. From germline, CDR1 is DFQATT and CDR2 SNEGSKA (reference sequence). CDR3 sequence reads: CSARGASTDTQYF. CDR3 coding DNA: TGCAGTGCACGGGGGGCCAGCACAGATACGCAGTATTTT.

This chain uses TRBV21-1 with TRBJ2-1; no DNA check was done on the table's D call, TRBD2. TRBV21-1 is a documented pseudogene. This CDR3 spans 17 amino acids. The CDR3 sequence is CASRLAGGPFLYNEQFF. CDR3 in DNA: TGTGCCAGCAGGTTAGCGGGAGGGCCCTTTCTTTACAATGAGCAGTTCTTC.

This chain links TRBV2 with TRBJ2-3; maybe TRBD2 (6 bases). Germline V lookup: CDR1 SNHLY, CDR2 FYNNEI. V was clipped by 8 bases and J by 0 bases, with 15 bases between them. The CDR3 is 15 amino acids. CDR3 coding DNA: TGTGCCAGCTGTTCCCTGGACTATAGCACAGATACGCAGTATTTT. It is translated as CASCSLDYSTDTQYF.

In the case of this clonotype: Germline is not matched at one junction end, which may reflect a read error. This rearrangement joins TRBV19 to TRBJ2-2, with 8 bases aligning to TRBD1. The germline V gene has CDR1 LNHDA and CDR2 SQIVND (reference sequence). This CDR3 has 14 amino acids. The CDR3 coding sequence is TGTGCCAGTGGACAGGGACTGAACACCGGGGAGATGTTTTTT. Its protein product is CASGQGLNTGEMFF.

The rearrangement uses TRBV27 and TRBJ1-5; D is possibly TRBD1 (6 bases). Per germline, CDR1 MNHEY and CDR2 SMNVEV (reference sequence). The CDR3 loop spans 18 amino acids. Trimming removed 1 base from V and 3 bases from J, with 19 bases in between. In nucleotides, the CDR3 is TGTGCCAGCAGTTTATACGGAGGGACAATGGAGATCAATCAGCCCCAGCATTTT. Protein product: CASSLYGGTMEINQPQHF.

This chain connects TRBV30 to TRBJ1-2; 12 bases line up with TRBD1. V lost 5 bases to trimming and J lost 5 bases; unmatched junction nucleotides: 3. The CDR3 has 13 residues. Looked up from germline, CDR1 is GTSNPN and CDR2 is SVGIG (reference sequence). CDR3 region: CAWGTGGGYGYTF. The CDR3 nucleotides read TGTGCCTGGGGGACAGGGGGCGGGTATGGCTACACCTTC.

This chain joins TRBV27 and TRBJ1-1; 7 bases map to TRBD1. With 6 bases clipped from V and 2 bases from J, the junction kept 6 bases outside the gene matches. Germline V gene sequence: CDR1 MNHEY, CDR2 SMNVEV (reference sequence). The CDR3 is 14 amino acids. CDR3 in DNA: TGTGCCAGCAGCCGTGACAGGGTAAACACTGAAGCTTTCTTT. The encoded protein is CASSRDRVNTEAFF.

The gene calls are TRBV19 and TRBJ2-1; the D is unclear. V gave up 4 bases and J gave up 9 bases, with 7 bases separating them. This CDR3 has 11 residues. Per the germline V gene, CDR1 is LNHDA and CDR2 is SQIVND (reference sequence). CDR3 sequence: CASSTRGEQFF. The CDR3 DNA sequence: TGTGCCAGTAGTACGCGAGGTGAGCAGTTCTTC.

The gene calls are TRBV28 and TRBJ1-6; no reliable D call. The ends were cut back, 6 bases at V and 7 bases at J, with 10 bases in the middle. Looked up from germline, CDR1 is MDHEN and CDR2 is SYDVKM. CDR3 size: 13 residues. Here the CDR3 reads CASRRQPNSPLHF. CDR3 in DNA: TGTGCCAGCAGACGTCAACCCAATTCACCCCTCCACTTT.

The chain links TRBV18 to TRBJ2-1; D possibly corresponds to TRBD2 (6 bases). CDR3 size: 14 residues. The germline V and J ends were trimmed by 2 bases and 8 bases, with 13 bases remaining between them. Germline values: CDR1 KGHSH, CDR2 LQKENI. The CDR3 here is CASSPSAGSHEQFF. CDR3 DNA sequence: TGTGCCAGCTCACCATCTGCCGGGAGCCATGAGCAGTTCTTC.

The DNA of the CDR3 is TGTGCCAGCAGCCCGGACAGTACCTACGAGCAGTACTTC. Its translation: CASSPDSTYEQYF. The rearrangement links TRBV11-1 to TRBJ2-7; D is perhaps TRBD1 (6 bases). From germline, CDR1 is SGHAT and CDR2 FQDESV (reference sequence). The CDR3 has 13 amino acids. Trimming pared 5 bases from V and 2 bases from J, leaving 10 bases between.

The chain links TRBV12-3 or TRBV12-4 to TRBJ1-2, with TRBD1 as a possible D gene (5 bases). The CDR3 has 14 residues. V dropped 5 bases and J dropped 6 bases, with 16 bases sitting between them. CDR3 region: CASSPRAGLDGYTF. Here the CDR3 DNA reads TGTGCCAGCAGTCCAAGGGCAGGGTTGGATGGCTACACCTTC.